Each of the 32 T cell receptor beta chains below was sequenced from the same sample in a study of shared clonotypes between healthy human individuals. CD45RO-negative cells were positively selected for CCR7, leaving out terminally differentiated effector memory CD45RA+ cells. Generated by immunoSEQ multiplex PCR, the TCRdb table keeps only in-frame clones and is missing some. The sample records approximately 840,000 clones, about 96% being singletons. Specimen: naive CD8+ T cells sorted from blood. These receptor sequences come from a young man in good health.

The V call is TRBV7-6, the J call TRBJ2-3; TRBD2 is a possible D gene (6 bases). Germline V gene sequence: CDR1 SGHVS, CDR2 FNYEAQ. This CDR3 contains 16 residues. Trimming removed 6 bases at V and 2 bases at J, with 18 bases between. The CDR3 DNA reads as TGTGCCAGCAGACGTCGGGCGGGGCCTATCACAGATACGCAGTATTTT. Amino acid sequence: CASRRRAGPITDTQYF.

The gene calls are TRBV14 and TRBJ2-1; D gene ambiguous. Germline assignment: CDR1 SGHDN and CDR2 FVKESK. This CDR3 contains 12 residues. Trimming left V 4 bases short and J 6 bases short, with 7 bases between. This chain's CDR3 is CASSPIGNEQFF. The DNA for the CDR3 is TGTGCCAGCAGCCCAATAGGCAATGAGCAGTTCTTC.

The V and J genes are TRBV6-6 and TRBJ1-5; D is undetermined. Trimming cost V 6 bases and J 5 bases, with 14 bases left between them. CDR1 MNHNY and CDR2 SVGAGI come from the germline V gene (reference sequence). This CDR3 has 14 amino acids. The CDR3 coding sequence is TGTGCCAGCAGCCCACGGGAAAATCATCAGCCCCAGCATTTT. Translation: CASSPRENHQPQHF.

The chain uses TRBV10-2 and TRBJ2-7, with D perhaps matching TRBD1 (6 bases). The CDR3 length is 14 residues. Per the germline V gene, CDR1 is WSHSY and CDR2 is SAAADI. The ends were cut back, 6 bases at V and 3 bases at J, with 15 bases in the middle. For the CDR3, the DNA is TGCGCCAGCAGGCTGACAGGAATTAACTACGAGCAGTACTTC. Translated, it gives CASRLTGINYEQYF.

The CDR3 reads CSVDSSGVYNEQFF. The DNA for the CDR3 is TGCAGCGTGGATTCTAGCGGGGTATACAATGAGCAGTTCTTC. The chain links TRBV29-1 to TRBJ2-1, with TRBD2 matching 9 bases. The CDR3 has 14 residues. Per germline, CDR1 SQVTM and CDR2 ANQGSEA. J gave up 4 bases and V 6 bases, and 7 bases lay outside the gene matches.

A single count supports this clone. CDR3 region: CATSSTWASAGDTIYF. DNA of the CDR3: TGTGCCACCAGCAGTACCTGGGCCTCGGCGGGAGACACCATATATTTT. This chain uses TRBV15 with TRBJ1-3; D gene ambiguous. This CDR3 is built from 16 residues. Germline assignment: CDR1 LNHNV and CDR2 YYDKDF (reference sequence). The V gene lost 3 bases and the J gene lost 8 bases, with 20 bases spanning the gap.

The V gene is TRBV4-1, the J gene TRBJ2-1; 13 nucleotides agree with TRBD2. This CDR3 is 15 amino acids long. From germline, CDR1 is MGHRA and CDR2 YSYEKL. Losses at the gene ends were 6 bases for V and 6 bases for J; bases not matched to a gene: 5. CDR3 bases: TGCGCCAGCAGGTTTACTAGCGGGAGGGCCAATGAGCAGTTCTTC. Protein sequence: CASRFTSGRANEQFF.

This chain connects TRBV2 to TRBJ1-5, with D perhaps matching TRBD1 (6 bases). The germline gives CDR1 SNHLY, CDR2 FYNNEI. Trimming pared 4 bases from V and 7 bases from J, leaving 14 bases between. There are 14 residues in the CDR3. CDR3 sequence: CASSVGQYGQPQHF. The CDR3 DNA reads TGTGCCAGCAGTGTTGGACAGTATGGACAGCCCCAGCATTTT.

The V gene is TRBV7-9, the J gene TRBJ2-3; the D is unclear. This CDR3 comprises 14 residues. The V gene's germline CDR1 is SEHNR and CDR2 FQNEAQ (reference sequence). With 3 bases removed from V and 6 bases from J, the gap between germline ends came to 13 bases. DNA of the CDR3: TGTGCCAGCAGCTTGGAAGGAACGGCGGATACGCAGTATTTT. This codes for CASSLEGTADTQYF.

This sequence joins TRBV2 and TRBJ2-5, with TRBD2 matching over 8 bases. This CDR3 has 17 residues. Germline V gives CDR1 SNHLY, CDR2 FYNNEI. Losses at the gene ends were 5 bases for V and 2 bases for J; bases not matched to a gene: 13. This chain's CDR3 is CASSRPLGLAEQETQYF. For the CDR3, the DNA is TGTGCCAGCAGTCGCCCTCTTGGACTAGCCGAACAAGAGACCCAGTACTTC. The full variable domain, with the rest looked up from reference TRBV2 and TRBJ2-5, is EPEVTQTPSHQVTQMGQEVILRCVPISNHLYFYWYRQILGQKVEFLVSFYNNEISEKSEIFDDQFSVERPDGSNFTLKIRSTKLEDSAMYFCASSRPLGLAEQETQYFGPGTRLLVL.

This clone was detected only a few times. This sequence joins TRBV4-1 and TRBJ1-1; D not resolved. Germline V gives CDR1 MGHRA, CDR2 YSYEKL. V lost 5 bases and J lost 1, with 8 bases in between. The CDR3 contains 13 residues. Written as DNA, the CDR3 is TGCGCCAGCAGCGAAGTCCCGAACACTGAAGCTTTCTTT. It yields the protein CASSEVPNTEAFF.

This chain links TRBV7-9 with TRBJ2-1; TRBD2 agrees at 11 bases. The CDR3 spans 16 residues. Germline CDR1 reads SEHNR; CDR2 reads FQNEAQ (reference sequence). Losses at the gene ends were 5 bases for V and 7 bases for J; bases not matched to a gene: 10. This CDR3 is CASSGTSGRGRNEQFF. CDR3 nucleotides: TGTGCCAGCAGCGGAACTAGCGGGAGAGGGAGAAATGAGCAGTTCTTC.

The V and J genes are TRBV6-6 and TRBJ2-3; D might be TRBD1 (6 bases). The germline V gene has CDR1 MNHNY and CDR2 SVGAGI (reference sequence). V shed 2 bases and J shed 3 bases, with 12 bases lying between them. The CDR3 has 15 amino acids. The CDR3 reads CASSYPPTGTDTQYF. The CDR3 DNA is TGTGCCAGCAGTTACCCTCCCACAGGGACAGATACGCAGTATTTT.

The chain couples TRBV5-5 to TRBJ1-4, with 7 bases aligning to TRBD1. CDR3 length: 16 residues. The germline V gene encodes CDR1 SGHKS and CDR2 YYEKEE (reference sequence). With 0 bases clipped from V and 8 bases from J, the junction kept 10 bases outside the gene matches. The CDR3 here is CASSLVPDRDREKLFF. CDR3 DNA: TGTGCCAGCAGCTTGGTCCCTGACAGGGATCGGGAAAAACTGTTTTTT.

This sequence joins TRBV27 and TRBJ2-7; 11 bases align to TRBD2. The CDR3 has 14 residues. The germline CDR1 and CDR2 sequences are MNHEY and SMNVEV (reference sequence). V shed 5 bases and J 7 bases; nucleotides not matched to a gene: 7. The CDR3 DNA follows: TGTGCCAGCAGTATACTAGCGGGGGCTCGGGAGCAGTACTTC. Amino acids: CASSILAGAREQYF.

J is TRBJ2-4 and V is TRBV29-1; no reliable D call. V lost 4 bases to trimming and J lost 4 bases, with 11 bases between them. Germline V CDR1 and CDR2: SQVTM, ANQGSEA. CDR3 size: 13 residues. The chain's CDR3 is CSVVGQLKNIQYF. The CDR3, as DNA: TGCAGCGTTGTTGGCCAACTGAAAAACATTCAGTACTTC.

This chain joins TRBV11-2 and TRBJ1-1; 12 positions match TRBD1. The CDR3 totals 17 residues. CDR1 SGHAT and CDR2 FQNNGV come from the germline V gene. V shed 4 bases, J shed 7 bases, and the junction held 13 bases outside the gene matches. The CDR3 DNA sequence: TGTGCCAGCAGCTGGACTCCGGGACAGGGGGCCCTGGGTGAAGCTTTCTTT. This encodes CASSWTPGQGALGEAFF.

The J gene is TRBJ2-7, the V gene TRBV29-1, with 9 bases fitting TRBD1. CDR3 length equals 14 residues. Germline V gene sequence: CDR1 SQVTM, CDR2 ANQGSEA. V trimming: 4 bases; J trimming: 3 bases; junction bases outside the gene matches: 7. DNA for the CDR3: TGCAGCGTTGGCCCCGGGACAGGGAGCTACGAGCAGTACTTC. It encodes CSVGPGTGSYEQYF.

V usage is TRBV29-1 and J usage is TRBJ2-5; D might be TRBD2 (6 bases). V was cut by 6 bases and J by 7 bases, with 15 bases left in between. The CDR3 length is 12 residues. Germline-derived CDR1 and CDR2 are SQVTM and ANQGSEA. For the CDR3, the DNA is TGCAGCGTCCCTTGGGGGGTTGGGACCCAGTACTTC. Residues: CSVPWGVGTQYF. Filled out from reference TRBV29-1 and TRBJ2-5, the complete variable domain reads SAVISQKPSRDICQRGTSLTIQCQVDSQVTMMFWYRQQPGQSLTLIATANQGSEATYESGFVIDKFPISRPNLTFSTLTVSNMSPEDSSIYLCSVPWGVGTQYFGPGTRLLVL.

The rearrangement uses TRBV7-2 and TRBJ2-1; no firm D call. Germline V gene data show CDR1 as SGHTA and CDR2 as FQGNSA. The V end lost 5 bases, the J end lost 6 bases, and 14 bases lay between the germline ends. The CDR3 covers 14 residues. DNA of the CDR3: TGTGCCAGCAGCCCCCAGGTGGTCCGCAATGAGCAGTTCTTC. It translates to CASSPQVVRNEQFF.

This clone was recorded once. V usage is TRBV7-9 and J usage is TRBJ1-1, with TRBD1 matching over 9 bases. V was clipped by 0 bases and J by 5 bases; unmatched bases: 4. The CDR3 length is 15 residues. CDR1 and CDR2 (germline): SEHNR, FQNEAQ (reference sequence). The CDR3 nucleotides are TGTGCCAGCAGCTTAGCGAAGACAGGGGGAACTGAAGCTTTCTTT. This codes for CASSLAKTGGTEAFF.

J is TRBJ2-3 and V is TRBV5-4, with D tentatively TRBD2 (5 bases). From germline, CDR1 is SGHNT and CDR2 YYREEE (reference sequence). The CDR3 extends over 15 amino acids. V was pared by 3 bases and J by 0 bases, with 11 bases between. This chain's CDR3 is CASSSLGSSTDTQYF. In DNA form, the CDR3 reads TGTGCCAGCAGCTCCTTGGGGAGTAGCACAGATACGCAGTATTTT.

V and J are TRBV5-4 and TRBJ2-7, with TRBD1 matching over 7 bases. Per the germline V gene, CDR1 is SGHNT and CDR2 is YYREEE (reference sequence). V was pared by 0 bases and J by 2 bases, with 5 bases of the junction left unmatched. This CDR3 spans 15 amino acids. CDR3 nucleotides: TGTGCCAGCAGCTTGGCGTCAGGGGGAACCTACGAGCAGTACTTC. Residues: CASSLASGGTYEQYF. Complete variable domain (other parts from reference TRBV5-4 and TRBJ2-7): ETGVTQSPTHLIKTRGQQVTLRCSSQSGHNTVSWYQQALGQGPQFIFQYYREEENGRGNFPPRFSGLQFPNYSSELNVNALELDDSALYLCASSLASGGTYEQYFGPGTRLTVT.

As concerns this clone: One end of the junction fails to match germline, which may point to a read error. This rearrangement joins TRBV29-1 to TRBJ2-7; 7 bases are shared with TRBD1. The CDR3 sequence is 12 residues long. Germline CDR1 reads SQVTM; CDR2 reads ANQGSEA. CDR3 amino acids: CSVEVAQQGVIF. Written as DNA, the CDR3 is TGCAGCGTTGAAGTGGCACAGCAGGGGGTGATCTTC.

This clone occurred once. The chain employs TRBV7-9 and TRBJ2-1; maybe TRBD1 (5 bases). The V gene's germline CDR1 is SEHNR and CDR2 FQNEAQ (reference sequence). The CDR3 covers 15 residues. V was cut by 2 bases and J by 1 base, with 9 bases left in between. This CDR3 reads CASSLIQGSYNEQFF. CDR3 DNA: TGTGCCAGCAGCTTAATTCAGGGTTCCTACAATGAGCAGTTCTTC.

Concerning this clone: Distinct nucleotide sequences in the sample also encode this CDR3. CDR3 sequence reads: CASSPGLVYEQYF. The CDR3 DNA reads TGCGCCAGCAGCCCGGGACTCGTCTACGAGCAGTACTTC. The V gene is TRBV4-3, the J gene TRBJ2-7; possible D gene TRBD2, 6 bases. The germline CDR1 and CDR2 sequences are LGHNA and YSLEER. The germline V and J ends were trimmed by 4 bases and 3 bases, with 10 bases remaining between them. This CDR3 has 13 residues.

The gene calls are TRBV7-6 and TRBJ2-2; 11 nucleotides align to TRBD2. This CDR3 is built from 17 residues. V was clipped by 5 bases and J by 2 bases; unmatched bases: 7. Germline V gene sequence: CDR1 SGHVS, CDR2 FNYEAQ. DNA for the CDR3: TGTGCCAGCAGCCCATTAGCGGGAGGGCCCAACACCGGGGAGCTGTTTTTT. Translating gives CASSPLAGGPNTGELFF.

The V and J genes are TRBV9 and TRBJ2-6; 12 bases agree with TRBD2. The CDR3 runs to 20 residues. Germline V CDR1 and CDR2: SGDLS, YYNGEE. J gave up 0 bases and V 0 bases, and 7 bases lay outside the gene matches. The CDR3 here is CASSVDLAGGFHSGANVLTF. The CDR3 DNA reads TGTGCCAGCAGCGTAGATCTAGCGGGAGGGTTCCACTCTGGGGCCAACGTCCTGACTTTC.

The V call is TRBV28, the J call TRBJ2-5; D possibly corresponds to TRBD2 (5 bases). Germline-derived CDR1 and CDR2 are MDHEN and SYDVKM. Trimming removed 7 bases from V and 1 base from J, with 16 bases in between. This CDR3 comprises 15 residues. The CDR3 is CASTRLPAGQETQYF. CDR3 in DNA: TGTGCCAGCACCCGATTACCGGCGGGCCAAGAGACCCAGTACTTC.

Turning to this clone: The sample contains more than one DNA sequence encoding this CDR3. The chain is built from TRBV28 and TRBJ2-5; 9 bases match TRBD2. This CDR3 is built from 14 residues. CDR1 MDHEN and CDR2 SYDVKM come from the germline V gene. V gave up 2 bases and J gave up 5 bases; unmatched junction bases: 3. CDR3 amino acids: CASSLAGGRETQYF. CDR3 nucleotides: TGTGCCAGCAGTTTAGCGGGAGGGCGTGAGACCCAGTACTTC.

This sequence joins TRBV27 and TRBJ2-3, with D unclear. Germline V gene lookup returns CDR1 MNHEY and CDR2 SMNVEV (reference sequence). The CDR3 has 14 amino acids. V was pared by 8 bases and J by 4 bases, with 16 bases between. The CDR3 nucleotides are TGTGCCAGCGGAAAGGGTTTAATTGCAGATACGCAGTATTTT. Translation gives CASGKGLIADTQYF.

For the CDR3, the DNA is TGTGCCAGCAGAGGGGCAGGGACCTCCTACGAGCAGTACTTC. This encodes CASRGAGTSYEQYF. The V and J genes are TRBV28 and TRBJ2-7; D could derive from TRBD1 or TRBD2 (5 bases each). V lost 6 bases and J lost 0, with 12 bases in between. CDR1 is MDHEN and CDR2 is SYDVKM in the germline V gene. This CDR3 has 14 amino acids. Based on the CDR3 plus reference TRBV28 and TRBJ2-7, the full variable domain is DVKVTQSSRYLVKRTGEKVFLECVQDMDHENMFWYRQDPGLGLRLIYFSYDVKMKEKGDIPEGYSVSREKKERFSLILESASTNQTSMYLCASRGAGTSYEQYFGPGTRLTVT.